Below are 19 T cell receptor beta chains sequenced from a single sample in a study of molecular identifiers for immune sequencing clone quantification. TCRdb fed the PCR reads into MiXCR, producing one record per CDR3 protein. Among over 70,000 distinct CDR3 sequences listed, 20% to 25% were seen once. The material sequenced was naive CD8+ T cells from blood, with Jurkat cell RNA spiked in. Documented subset: FACS-sorted CD8+CD4-CCR7+CD45RA+ naive T cells. These receptors came from a human donor in good health. Some libraries in this study had Jurkat cell RNA spiked in.

The rearrangement joins TRBV12-3 or TRBV12-4 to TRBJ1-1; D might be TRBD1 (6 bases). The ends were cut back, 7 bases at V and 1 base at J, with 16 bases in the middle. The CDR3 covers 15 residues. The CDR3 reads CASNSWTDRNTEAFF. In DNA, the CDR3 is TGTGCCAGCAATTCATGGACAGATAGGAACACTGAAGCTTTCTTT.

V is TRBV6-2 or TRBV6-3 and J is TRBJ1-1; maybe TRBD1 (5 bases). Germline V gene lookup returns CDR1 MNHEY and CDR2 SVGEGT. The CDR3 runs 16 residues. V dropped 6 bases and J dropped 1 base, with 18 bases sitting between them. The CDR3 here is CASRPARQRANTEAFF. The CDR3 DNA sequence: TGTGCCAGCAGACCAGCCCGACAGAGGGCGAACACTGAAGCTTTCTTT.

This chain uses TRBV10-3 with TRBJ2-7, with D maybe TRBD1 (5 bases). The germline V and J ends were trimmed by 0 bases and 0 bases, with 12 bases remaining between them. This CDR3 region has 16 residues. Germline V gene data show CDR1 as ENHRY and CDR2 as SYGVKD. CDR3 nucleotide sequence: TGTGCCATCAGTGAGTCGAAGACAGATCACTCCTACGAGCAGTACTTC. It codes for CAISESKTDHSYEQYF.

As concerns this clonotype: A much larger clone lies a single base off, so this may be a read error. V is TRBV19 and J is TRBJ1-2; D gene ambiguous. The V gene's germline CDR1 is LNHDA and CDR2 SQIVND (reference sequence). CDR3 length: 12 amino acids. Trimming removed 5 bases at V and 7 bases at J, with 11 bases between. The CDR3 loop is CASSQHPCGYTF. CDR3 DNA: TGTGCCAGTAGTCAGCACCCCTGTGGCTACACCTTC.

The genes are TRBV30 and TRBJ1-5; 7 nucleotides line up with TRBD1. V was clipped by 0 bases and J by 5 bases; unmatched bases: 10. Germline lookup yields CDR1 GTSNPN and CDR2 SVGIG (reference sequence). The length of the CDR3 is 16 residues. Here the CDR3 DNA reads TGTGCCTGGAGTGTACTGGGGGACAGTAATTATCAGCCCCAGCATTTT. Translated, it gives CAWSVLGDSNYQPQHF.

For this clonotype: A single base separates this from a much larger clone, so it may be a read error. The chain is built from TRBV5-1 and TRBJ2-5; D uncertain. The CDR3 is 14 residues long. The germline CDR1 and CDR2 sequences are SGHRS and YFSETQ. Trimming removed 0 bases at V and 1 base at J, with 7 bases between. The CDR3 DNA sequence: TGCGCCAGCAGCTTGGGCAAAACCCAAGAGACCCAGTACTTC. Amino acids: CASSLGKTQETQYF.

The chain uses TRBV29-1 and TRBJ2-7, with 11 bases that match TRBD2. This CDR3 is 14 amino acids long. Germline lookup yields CDR1 SQVTM and CDR2 ANQGSEA. The trim removed 7 bases at V and 4 bases at J, leaving 9 bases unmatched. This CDR3 reads CSAKLAGDLYEQYF. The CDR3 nucleotides are TGCAGCGCCAAACTAGCGGGAGACTTGTACGAGCAGTACTTC.

This chain joins TRBV27 and TRBJ2-7; maybe TRBD1 (6 bases). The germline V and J ends were trimmed by 3 bases and 4 bases, with 16 bases remaining between them. Germline V gene sequence: CDR1 MNHEY, CDR2 SMNVEV (reference sequence). This CDR3 has 15 residues. The DNA for the CDR3 is TGTGCCAGCAGTTTCGGCAGGGGTTTGAGTTACGAGCAGTACTTC. Translating gives CASSFGRGLSYEQYF.

This clonotype was seen a handful of times. The CDR3 DNA is TGTGCCTGGAGTGGTCGGGCAGGGTCGTCGGTTGACACCGGGGAGCTGTTTTTT. Protein: CAWSGRAGSSVDTGELFF. J is TRBJ2-2 and V is TRBV30; tentative D call: TRBD1 (5 bases). The V gene lost 1 base and the J gene lost 3 bases, with 21 bases spanning the gap. The CDR3 is 18 amino acids. Germline loops: CDR1 GTSNPN, CDR2 SVGIG (reference sequence). The complete variable domain, with remaining parts taken from reference TRBV30 and TRBJ2-2, reads SQTIHQWPATLVQPVGSPLSLECTVEGTSNPNLYWYRQAAGRGLQLLFYSVGIGQISSEVPQNLSASRPQDRQFILSSKKLLLSDSGFYLCAWSGRAGSSVDTGELFFGEGSRLTVL.

There are many counts of this clonotype. This chain connects TRBV5-4 to TRBJ2-3; TRBD2 agrees at 7 bases. Germline loops: CDR1 SGHNT, CDR2 YYREEE (reference sequence). With 3 bases clipped from V and 0 bases from J, the junction kept 1 base outside the gene matches. The CDR3 is made up of 14 amino acids. This CDR3 is CASSWGGSTDTQYF. CDR3 DNA: TGTGCCAGCAGCTGGGGGGGAAGCACAGATACGCAGTATTTT. Full variable domain (outside the CDR3, taken from reference TRBV5-4 and TRBJ2-3): ETGVTQSPTHLIKTRGQQVTLRCSSQSGHNTVSWYQQALGQGPQFIFQYYREEENGRGNFPPRFSGLQFPNYSSELNVNALELDDSALYLCASSWGGSTDTQYFGPGTRLTVL.

Remarks on this clonotype: This may be a read error: a much more frequent sequence differs by one nucleotide. The chain recombines TRBV6-5 with TRBJ2-7; 10 bases are shared with TRBD1. The CDR3 is made up of 14 amino acids. Germline V gene lookup returns CDR1 MNHEY and CDR2 SVGAGI. CDR3 loop: CDSRNRDRGWEQYF. The CDR3 DNA sequence: TGTGACAGCAGAAACCGGGACAGGGGCTGGGAGCAGTACTTC.

This clonotype was recorded many times. The genes are TRBV14 and TRBJ2-5, with 11 bases fitting TRBD2. The CDR3 has 17 amino acids. The V gene's germline CDR1 is SGHDN and CDR2 FVKESK. V trimming: 0 bases; J trimming: 5 bases; junction bases outside the gene matches: 8. The CDR3 DNA is TGTGCCAGCAGCCAAGACCAACTAGCGGGAGTGTCTGAGACCCAGTACTTC. This translates into CASSQDQLAGVSETQYF.

The chain recombines TRBV9 with TRBJ2-1, with D perhaps matching TRBD1 (5 bases). Germline V gives CDR1 SGDLS, CDR2 YYNGEE. There are 19 residues in the CDR3. V was pared by 0 bases and J by 0 bases, with 19 bases between. The chain's CDR3 is CASSVETVRSQSSYNEQFF. In DNA form, the CDR3 reads TGTGCCAGCAGCGTAGAGACAGTTAGGTCCCAGAGCTCCTACAATGAGCAGTTCTTC.

This clonotype was found a few times. The rearrangement links TRBV27 to TRBJ2-3; tentatively, D is TRBD1 (6 bases). With 4 bases removed from V and 0 bases from J, the gap between germline ends came to 11 bases. The CDR3 has 15 residues. Germline assignment: CDR1 MNHEY and CDR2 SMNVEV (reference sequence). The CDR3 sequence is CASSSGQFSTDTQYF. For the CDR3, the DNA is TGTGCCAGCAGTTCAGGACAGTTTAGCACAGATACGCAGTATTTT.

This clonotype showed up many times. This chain connects TRBV5-8 to TRBJ2-3; 10 positions agree with TRBD1. CDR1 SGHTS and CDR2 YDEGEE come from the germline V gene. The CDR3 extends over 16 amino acids. After removal of 3 bases from V and 4 bases from J, the junction contained 8 bases not matched to a gene. CDR3: CASSYLDRGYADTQYF. The CDR3 DNA is TGTGCCAGCAGCTACCTGGACAGGGGGTACGCAGATACGCAGTATTTT.

The V and J genes are TRBV11-2 and TRBJ2-1, with 10 nucleotides matching TRBD1. The CDR3 loop spans 16 amino acids. V lost 4 bases to trimming and J lost 8 bases; unmatched junction nucleotides: 11. CDR1 and CDR2 from the germline V gene are SGHAT and FQNNGV. The CDR3 sequence: CASSSPGTGVLDEQFF. DNA of the CDR3: TGTGCCAGCAGCTCTCCCGGGACAGGGGTCTTAGATGAGCAGTTCTTC.

This clonotype was seen only a few times. The chain joins TRBV28 to TRBJ1-5, with TRBD1 as a possible D gene (5 bases). V lost 5 bases, J lost 5 bases, and 13 bases lay in between. The CDR3 is 14 residues long. Germline V gene sequence: CDR1 MDHEN, CDR2 SYDVKM. As DNA, the CDR3 is TGTGCCAGCAGTCTCCAGGGAGTCGATCAGCCCCAGCATTTT. Its translation: CASSLQGVDQPQHF.

This clonotype appeared many times. The chain recombines TRBV29-1 with TRBJ2-2, with D tentatively TRBD1 (6 bases). Germline assignment: CDR1 SQVTM and CDR2 ANQGSEA. V lost 7 bases and J 3 bases, leaving 9 bases between the germline ends. The CDR3 has 12 residues. The DNA of the CDR3 is TGCAGCGGAACAGGGTACACCGGGGAGCTGTTTTTT. Amino acid sequence: CSGTGYTGELFF.

This clonotype was seen more than once but under ten times. The chain combines TRBV7-6 with TRBJ2-5; 7 positions agree with TRBD1. V shed 4 bases and J 5 bases; nucleotides not matched to a gene: 7. Germline CDR1 SGHVS, CDR2 FNYEAQ. The CDR3 spans 14 residues. CDR3 nucleotides: TGTGCCAGCAGCTCCCATGGGACAGCCGAGACCCAGTACTTC. As protein: CASSSHGTAETQYF.